The following is a TCR beta chain sequence with its context. Its antigen is currently unknown. Clones were read by immunoSEQ multiplex PCR, and TCRdb kept only the in-frame ones, dropping some. This table has about 1.5 million clones, around 97% appearing once. These data are taken from a study of shared clonotypes between healthy human individuals. Study results and caveats: Investigators expected sequencing depth to affect clonotype sharing among donors.

There are 15 residues in the CDR3. The V gene end was trimmed by 0 bases and the J gene end by 3 bases; junction bases not matched to a gene: 5. CDR1 and CDR2 from the germline V gene are SGHRS and YFSETQ. All donors were healthy HIV-negative adults lacking recent acute infections or vaccinations. Specimen: naive CD4+ T cells sorted from blood. Subset meaning: CD45RA+ positively selected. The rearrangement uses TRBV5-1 and TRBJ2-7; TRBD1 matches at 8 bases. The TCR comes from a man aged 25-45 years in good health. This chain's CDR3 is CASSLATTGVYEQYF. The CDR3 coding sequence is TGCGCCAGCAGCTTGGCGACGACAGGGGTCTACGAGCAGTACTTC.